This TCR beta chain was documented in a study of early T cells in non-severe SARS-CoV-2 infection. Whole-study results and caveats: A preference for anti-spike CD8 responses marked VDJdb matching, which missed private and CD4 specificities.

TCRdb reanalysed the 5' RACE reads using MiXCR and keeps one entry per CDR3 protein. Among 30,000 to 40,000 distinct CDR3 sequences listed, over 4.5% were seen once. This clonotype appeared many times. Its matching antigen is unknown. The sample taken for sequencing was whole blood. This receptor was identified in an adult who was a healthcare worker with PCR-confirmed SARS-CoV-2 infection or an uninfected control (not recorded which).

CDR3 sequence (DNA): TGTGCCATCAGTGAGGGCCAGTATAGCAATCAGCCCCAGCATTTT. Translating it yields CAISEGQYSNQPQHF. The chain carries TRBV10-3 and TRBJ1-5; no clear D gene. Germline V gene data show CDR1 as ENHRY and CDR2 as SYGVKD. V lost 2 bases, J lost 0 bases, and 8 bases lay in between. The length of the CDR3 is 15 residues.